This is a list of T cell receptor beta chains from one sample in a study of CD8+CD57+ T cells in acquired aplastic anemia. TCRdb reprocessed the reads with MiXCR, giving one entry per CDR3 protein. The table includes about 200,000 distinct CDR3 sequences, 65% detected once. Sequencing was performed on sorted CD4+, CD8+, or CD8+CD57+ T cells (not recorded which) from PBMCs. These receptors originate from a human donor with aplastic anemia. The CDR3 runs from the conserved cysteine through the conserved F or W. D genes are given only for firm matches. The size field is filled for only some rows; it gives once, few, many or a size class.

D,size,J,V,CDR3,DNA
-,-,TRBJ1-4,TRBV29-1,CSVEDRDTLNEKLFF,TGCAGCGTTGAAGATCGGGACACACTCAATGAAAAACTGTTTTTT
TRBD1,-,TRBJ2-3,TRBV9,CANSARPVRDRVATDTQYF,TGTGCCAACAGCGCCCGCCCTGTAAGGGACAGGGTAGCCACAGATACGCAGTATTTT
-,-,TRBJ1-1,TRBV19,CARSRGGASTEAFF,TGTGCCAGATCCCGAGGGGGGGCGAGCACTGAAGCTTTCTTT
TRBD1,many,TRBJ1-6,TRBV7-2,CASSLGQGGSPLHF,TGTGCCAGCAGTTTGGGACAGGGGGGTTCACCCCTCCACTTT
TRBD1,-,TRBJ2-3,TRBV10-3,CAIRAGTGGSTDTQYF,TGTGCCATCAGAGCCGGGACAGGGGGTAGCACAGATACGCAGTATTTT
TRBD1,-,TRBJ1-2,TRBV20-1,CSARAGGAFGYTF,TGCAGTGCTAGAGCAGGGGGCGCGTTTGGCTACACCTTC
-,-,TRBJ2-7,TRBV12-3/TRBV12-4,CASSRTTYAVYEQYF,TGTGCCAGCAGTAGGACGACCTACGCTGTCTACGAGCAGTACTTC
TRBD1,once,TRBJ1-1,TRBV25-1,CASSEFGQGAEAFF,TGTGCCAGCAGTGAGTTCGGGCAGGGGGCTGAAGCTTTCTTT
TRBD1,many,TRBJ2-3,TRBV24-1,CATSDLRQGDTDTQYF,TGTGCCACCAGTGATTTGAGACAGGGCGACACAGATACGCAGTATTTT
-,once,TRBJ1-6,TRBV7-8,CASSLSWGNREFNSPLHF,TGTGCCAGCAGCCTTAGTTGGGGAAACAGGGAATTTAATTCACCCCTCCACTTT
-,-,TRBJ2-5,TRBV4-3,CASSQDPGYQETQYF,TGCGCCAGCAGCCAGGACCCAGGGTACCAAGAGACCCAGTACTTC
-,once,TRBJ2-3,TRBV5-1,CASSLGGKSRTDTKYF,TGCGCCAGCAGCTTGGGTGGGAAATCGCGCACAGATACGAAGTATTTT
TRBD1,once,TRBJ1-2,TRBV12-3/TRBV12-4,CASTLDRAAGYTF,TGTGCCAGCACCCTGGACAGGGCGGCTGGCTACACCTTC
-,many,TRBJ2-7,TRBV28,CASSPRGPYEQYF,TGTGCCAGCAGCCCTAGAGGGCCCTACGAGCAGTACTTC
TRBD2,-,TRBJ2-5,TRBV20-1,CGARALRERKETQYF,TGCGGTGCTAGAGCATTGCGGGAGAGGAAAGAGACCCAGTACTTC
-,few,TRBJ2-3,TRBV24-1,CATSDVRGSDTQYF,TGTGCCACCAGTGACGTGAGAGGGTCAGATACGCAGTATTTT
TRBD1,-,TRBJ1-5,TRBV7-2,CASSSDRVDNSNQPQHF,TGTGCCAGCAGCTCGGACAGGGTTGATAATAGCAATCAGCCCCAGCATTTT
-,-,TRBJ1-4,TRBV5-5,CASADGPGREKLFF,TGTGCCAGCGCAGATGGACCCGGCAGGGAAAAACTGTTTTTT
TRBD1,-,TRBJ1-3,TRBV25-1,CASRETGFGNTIYF,TGTGCCAGCAGGGAGACAGGGTTTGGAAACACCATATATTTT
-,-,TRBJ1-1,TRBV29-1,CSVEGCTACGEEAFF,TGCAGCGTTGAAGGGTGTACCGCATGCGGGGAAGAAGCTTTCTTT
-,many,TRBJ2-1,TRBV5-6,CASSPGAGTNNEQFF,TGTGCCAGCAGCCCGGGGGCGGGGACCAACAATGAGCAGTTCTTC
-,-,TRBJ2-5,TRBV7-9,CASSSTYGETQYF,TGTGCCAGCAGCTCTACCTATGGAGAGACCCAGTACTTC
-,many,TRBJ2-2,TRBV6-5,CASTTGNTGELFF,TGTGCCAGCACCACTGGGAACACCGGGGAGCTGTTTTTT
-,few,TRBJ2-7,TRBV2,CASSEAGWASSYEQYF,TGTGCCAGCAGTGAAGCGGGGTGGGCGTCATCCTACGAGCAGTACTTC
-,once,TRBJ2-2,TRBV2,CASSTPEAGIEVTGELFF,TGTGCCAGCAGTACCCCCGAGGCGGGGATCGAGGTCACCGGGGAGCTGTTTTTT
-,-,TRBJ2-7,TRBV7-2,CASSYTRDLAYEQYF,TGTGCCAGCAGCTACACCCGGGACTTGGCCTACGAGCAGTACTTC
TRBD1,-,TRBJ2-3,TRBV15,CATSSSRSGQGAQGGTQYF,TGTGCCACCAGCAGCTCCAGGTCGGGACAGGGGGCCCAAGGTGGTACGCAGTATTTT
-,once,TRBJ2-5,TRBV20-1,CSAREGRGGARKETQYF,TGCAGTGCTAGAGAAGGGAGGGGGGGGGCAAGGAAAGAGACCCAGTACTTC
TRBD1,-,TRBJ1-2,TRBV7-2,CASSTRTGGVGYTF,TGTGCCAGCAGCACCCGGACAGGGGGAGTTGGCTACACCTTC
TRBD2,few,TRBJ2-7,TRBV14,CASSLAGISSYEQYF,TGTGCCAGCAGCTTAGCGGGGATAAGCTCCTACGAGCAGTACTTC
-,-,TRBJ2-1,TRBV6-4,CASGGDNNEQFF,TGTGCCAGCGGGGGGGACAACAATGAGCAGTTCTTC
TRBD1,-,TRBJ1-5,TRBV7-9,CASSLGGQGPYSQPRHF,TGTGCCAGCAGCTTAGGCGGACAGGGGCCCTACAGTCAGCCCCGGCATTTT
-,-,TRBJ2-7,TRBV7-9,CASSLQGQPSFSYEQYF,TGTGCCAGCAGCTTACAAGGACAGCCCTCCTTTTCCTACGAGCAGTACTTC
TRBD2,many,TRBJ2-3,TRBV7-9,CASSFVTSGGDTQYF,TGTGCCAGCAGCTTTGTGACTAGCGGGGGAGATACGCAGTATTTT
-,-,TRBJ2-2,TRBV2,CASSRGGNTGELFF,TGTGCCAGCAGCAGAGGGGGTAACACCGGGGAGCTGTTTTTT
TRBD1,few,TRBJ2-3,TRBV29-1,CSVGGTGVFGTDTQYF,TGCAGCGTTGGGGGGACAGGGGTTTTTGGCACAGATACGCAGTATTTT
TRBD2,-,TRBJ2-5,TRBV7-2,CASSSGTSGREETQYF,TGTGCCAGCAGCTCCGGGACTAGCGGGAGGGAAGAGACCCAGTACTTC
-,many,TRBJ2-7,TRBV7-3,CASSLKSVVPPSSYEQYF,TGTGCCAGCAGCTTAAAGTCGGTCGTTCCCCCAAGCTCCTACGAGCAGTACTTC
TRBD1,few,TRBJ1-1,TRBV10-3,CAISEEGAQTEAFF,TGTGCCATCAGTGAGGAGGGGGCCCAGACTGAAGCTTTCTTT
TRBD1,-,TRBJ1-6,TRBV2,CASSEALRGGGYNSPLHF,TGTGCCAGCAGTGAAGCGCTTCGAGGGGGCGGATATAATTCACCCCTCCACTTT
-,-,TRBJ2-5,TRBV7-9,CASSTPLGGKGWETQYF,TGTGCCAGCAGCACTCCTTTGGGGGGAAAGGGCTGGGAGACCCAGTACTTC
-,few,TRBJ2-1,TRBV25-1,CASSHGDSRGNEQFF,TGTGCCAGCAGTCATGGGGACTCCCGGGGGAATGAGCAGTTCTTC
-,once,TRBJ2-7,TRBV6-2/TRBV6-3,CASSGRRAPYEQYF,TGTGCCAGCAGTGGACGTAGGGCCCCCTACGAGCAGTACTTC
TRBD1,-,TRBJ1-2,TRBV29-1,CSVLTGAVYGYTF,TGCAGCGTTTTAACAGGGGCGGTCTATGGCTACACCTTC
TRBD1,-,TRBJ2-5,TRBV7-9,CASSSQDREETQYF,TGTGCCAGCAGCTCCCAAGACAGGGAAGAGACCCAGTACTTC
TRBD1,-,TRBJ2-2,TRBV19,CASSIQGTGAAGELFF,TGTGCCAGTAGTATTCAGGGGACAGGGGCGGCCGGGGAGCTGTTTTTT
TRBD1,-,TRBJ1-5,TRBV12-3/TRBV12-4,CASSQRQGEQPQHF,TGTGCCAGCAGTCAGAGACAGGGAGAGCAGCCCCAGCATTTT
TRBD2,-,TRBJ2-3,TRBV20-1,CSARSTGTSGGADTQYF,TGCAGTGCTAGATCCACCGGGACTAGCGGGGGGGCCGATACGCAGTATTTT
-,-,TRBJ1-4,TRBV29-1,CSAPSRGSTGKLFF,TGCAGCGCTCCCTCGAGGGGCTCCACTGGGAAACTGTTTTTT
-,-,TRBJ2-7,TRBV29-1,CSVPGEASYEQYF,TGCAGCGTCCCTGGGGAGGCCTCCTACGAGCAGTACTTC
-,-,TRBJ1-5,TRBV7-8,CASSSLPGGSNQPQHF,TGTGCCAGCAGCTCCCTGCCGGGGGGCAGCAATCAGCCCCAGCATTTT
TRBD1,-,TRBJ1-1,TRBV10-2,CASSEKEGALGTEAFF,TGCGCCAGCAGTGAAAAGGAGGGGGCGCTTGGCACTGAAGCTTTCTTT
TRBD2,-,TRBJ2-3,TRBV7-9,CASSFRSSGGGGTQYF,TGTGCCAGCAGCTTCCGATCTAGCGGGGGGGGAGGTACGCAGTATTTT